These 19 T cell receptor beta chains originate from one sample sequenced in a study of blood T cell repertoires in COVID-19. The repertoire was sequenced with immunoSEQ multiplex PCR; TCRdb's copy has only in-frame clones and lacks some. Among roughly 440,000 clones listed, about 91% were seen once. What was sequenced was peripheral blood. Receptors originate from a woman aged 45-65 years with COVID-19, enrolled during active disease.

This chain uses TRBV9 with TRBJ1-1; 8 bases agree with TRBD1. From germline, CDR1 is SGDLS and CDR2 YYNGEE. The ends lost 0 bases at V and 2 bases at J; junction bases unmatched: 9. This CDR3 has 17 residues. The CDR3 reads CASSVASQGAENTEAFF. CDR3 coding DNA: TGTGCCAGCAGCGTAGCAAGCCAGGGGGCGGAAAACACTGAAGCTTTCTTT.

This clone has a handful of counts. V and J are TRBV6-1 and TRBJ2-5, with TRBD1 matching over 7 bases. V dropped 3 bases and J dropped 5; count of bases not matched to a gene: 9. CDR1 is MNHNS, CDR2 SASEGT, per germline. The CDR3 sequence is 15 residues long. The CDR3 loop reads CASSDEGVRGETQYF. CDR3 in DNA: TGTGCCAGCAGTGATGAGGGAGTCAGGGGGGAGACCCAGTACTTC.

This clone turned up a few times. CDR3: CASSPSQAHEQYF. The CDR3 DNA follows: TGTGCCAGTAGTCCCTCCCAAGCTCACGAGCAGTACTTC. V is TRBV19 and J is TRBJ2-7; no clear D. The germline V gene encodes CDR1 LNHDA and CDR2 SQIVND (reference sequence). V lost 5 bases, J lost 5 bases, and 13 bases lay in between. The CDR3 sequence is 13 residues long.

CDR3 nucleotides: TGTGCCAGCAGCGGGCGGGGCAGCTCATCTCAAGCTTTCTTT. Its translation is CASSGRGSSSQAFF. The chain uses TRBV9 and TRBJ1-1, with TRBD1 as a possible D gene (5 bases). The germline V and J ends were trimmed by 3 bases and 9 bases, with 18 bases remaining between them. Germline V gives CDR1 SGDLS, CDR2 YYNGEE. This CDR3 is built from 14 residues.

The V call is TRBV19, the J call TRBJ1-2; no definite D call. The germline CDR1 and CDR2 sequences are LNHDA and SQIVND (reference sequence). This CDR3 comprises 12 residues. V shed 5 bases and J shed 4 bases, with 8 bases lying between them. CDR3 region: CASSGQIYGYTF. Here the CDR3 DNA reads TGTGCCAGTAGTGGGCAGATCTATGGCTACACCTTC.

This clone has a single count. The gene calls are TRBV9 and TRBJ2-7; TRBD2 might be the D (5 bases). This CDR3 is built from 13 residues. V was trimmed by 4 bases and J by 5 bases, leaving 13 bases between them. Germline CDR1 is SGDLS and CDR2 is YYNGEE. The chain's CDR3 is CASSPGIGDEQYF. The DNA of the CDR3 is TGTGCCAGCAGCCCCGGGATCGGGGACGAGCAGTACTTC. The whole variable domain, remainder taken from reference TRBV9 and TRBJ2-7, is DSGVTQTPKHLITATGQRVTLRCSPRSGDLSVYWYQQSLDQGLQFLIQYYNGEERAKGNILERFSAQQFPDLHSELNLSSLELGDSALYFCASSPGIGDEQYFGPGTRLTVT.

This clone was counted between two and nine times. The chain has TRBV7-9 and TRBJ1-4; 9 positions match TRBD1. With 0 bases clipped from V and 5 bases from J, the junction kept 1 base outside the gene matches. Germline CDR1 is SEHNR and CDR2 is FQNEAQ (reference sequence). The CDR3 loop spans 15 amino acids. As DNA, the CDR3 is TGTGCCAGCAGCTTAGCCGGGACAGGGAATGAAAAACTGTTTTTT. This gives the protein CASSLAGTGNEKLFF.

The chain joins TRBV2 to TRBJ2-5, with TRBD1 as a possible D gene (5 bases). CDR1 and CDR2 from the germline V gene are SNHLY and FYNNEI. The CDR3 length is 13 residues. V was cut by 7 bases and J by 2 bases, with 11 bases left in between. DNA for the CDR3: TGTGCCAGCATCGGACAATCTCAAGAGACCCAGTACTTC. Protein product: CASIGQSQETQYF.

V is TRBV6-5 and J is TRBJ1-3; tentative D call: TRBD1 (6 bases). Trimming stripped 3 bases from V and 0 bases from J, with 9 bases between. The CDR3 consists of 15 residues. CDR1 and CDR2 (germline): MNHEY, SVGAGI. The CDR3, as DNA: TGTGCCAGCAGTTATCAGGGGAACTCTGGAAACACCATATATTTT. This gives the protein CASSYQGNSGNTIYF.

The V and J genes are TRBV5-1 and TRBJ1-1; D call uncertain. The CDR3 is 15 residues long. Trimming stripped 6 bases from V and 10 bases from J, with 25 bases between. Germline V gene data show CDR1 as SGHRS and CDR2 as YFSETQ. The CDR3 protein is CASTPSLSSHSGAFF. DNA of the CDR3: TGCGCCAGCACCCCATCCTTAAGCAGTCACAGTGGAGCTTTCTTT.

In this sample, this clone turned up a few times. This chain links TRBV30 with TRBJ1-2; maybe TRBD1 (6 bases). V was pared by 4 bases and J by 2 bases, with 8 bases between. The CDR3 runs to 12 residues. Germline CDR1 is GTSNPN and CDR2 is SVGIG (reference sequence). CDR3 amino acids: CAWNRANYGYTF. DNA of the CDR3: TGTGCCTGGAACAGGGCCAACTATGGCTACACCTTC.

CDR3 region: CASSEFGMGTGSSNSPLHF. The DNA of the CDR3 is TGTGCCAGCAGTGAATTTGGAATGGGGACAGGGTCCTCAAATTCACCCCTCCACTTT. The chain combines TRBV6-1 with TRBJ1-6, with 9 positions matching TRBD1. Germline CDR1 is MNHNS and CDR2 is SASEGT. Trimming at V came to 2 bases and at J to 7 bases, leaving 15 bases not matched to a gene. The CDR3 extends over 19 amino acids.

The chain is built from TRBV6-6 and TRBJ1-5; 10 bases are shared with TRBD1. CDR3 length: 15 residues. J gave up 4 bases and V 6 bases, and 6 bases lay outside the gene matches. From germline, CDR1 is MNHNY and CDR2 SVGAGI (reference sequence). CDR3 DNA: TGTGCCAGCAGCACGACAGGGGGCGGAAATCAGCCCCAGCATTTT. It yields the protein CASSTTGGGNQPQHF.

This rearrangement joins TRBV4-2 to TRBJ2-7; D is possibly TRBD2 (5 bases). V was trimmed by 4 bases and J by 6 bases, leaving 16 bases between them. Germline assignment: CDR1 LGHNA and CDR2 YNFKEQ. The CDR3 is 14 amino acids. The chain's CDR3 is CASSPTYEGTEQYF. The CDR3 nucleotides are TGTGCCAGCAGCCCCACCTACGAGGGCACCGAGCAGTACTTC.

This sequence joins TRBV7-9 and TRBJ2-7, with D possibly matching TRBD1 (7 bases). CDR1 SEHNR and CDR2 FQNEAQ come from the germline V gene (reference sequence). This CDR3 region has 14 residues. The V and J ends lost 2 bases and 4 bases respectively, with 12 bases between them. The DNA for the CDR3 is TGTGCCAGCAGCTTACGTGCAGGGGGGTACGAGCAGTACTTC. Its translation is CASSLRAGGYEQYF. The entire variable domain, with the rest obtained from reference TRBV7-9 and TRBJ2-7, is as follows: DTGVSQNPRHKITKRGQNVTFRCDPISEHNRLYWYRQTLGQGPEFLTYFQNEAQLEKSRLLSDRFSAERPKGSFSTLEIQRTEQGDSAMYLCASSLRAGGYEQYFGPGTRLTVT.

The CDR3 is CAWDRVDTGELFF. The CDR3 DNA is TGTGCCTGGGACAGGGTGGACACCGGGGAGCTGTTTTTT. The V call is TRBV30, the J call TRBJ2-2; TRBD1 aligns across 7 bases. The CDR3 length is 13 residues. Trimming took 5 bases from V and 3 from J; bases not matched to a gene: 3. Germline V lookup: CDR1 GTSNPN, CDR2 SVGIG (reference sequence).

The CDR3 coding sequence is TGTGCCAGCAGCTCGCGCCCCGACGGGTTGGACTATGGCTACACCTTC. This codes for CASSSRPDGLDYGYTF. The J gene is TRBJ1-2, the V gene TRBV7-8; D ambiguous. Germline loops: CDR1 SGHVS, CDR2 FQNEAQ. The ends were cut back, 4 bases at V and 3 bases at J, with 18 bases in the middle. The CDR3 is made up of 16 amino acids.

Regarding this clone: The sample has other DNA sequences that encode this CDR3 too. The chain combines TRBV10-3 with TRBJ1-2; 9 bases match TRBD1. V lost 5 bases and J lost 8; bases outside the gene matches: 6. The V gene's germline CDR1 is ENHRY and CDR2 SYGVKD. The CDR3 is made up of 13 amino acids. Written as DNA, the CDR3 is TGTGCCATCAGTCCCGGGACAGGGAACGGCTACACCTTC. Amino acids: CAISPGTGNGYTF.

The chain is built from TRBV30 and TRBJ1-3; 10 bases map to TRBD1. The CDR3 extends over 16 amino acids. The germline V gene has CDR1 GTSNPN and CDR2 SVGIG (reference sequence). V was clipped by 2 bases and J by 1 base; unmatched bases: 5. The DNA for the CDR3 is TGTGCCTGGAGTAGGGACAGGGGTACTTCTGGAAACACCATATATTTT. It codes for CAWSRDRGTSGNTIYF. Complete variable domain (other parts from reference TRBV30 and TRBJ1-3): SQTIHQWPATLVQPVGSPLSLECTVEGTSNPNLYWYRQAAGRGLQLLFYSVGIGQISSEVPQNLSASRPQDRQFILSSKKLLLSDSGFYLCAWSRDRGTSGNTIYFGEGSWLTVV.